This entry describes one TCR beta chain. The sample comes from a study of technical replicates of blood from a few donors. Unmatched junction bases numbered 10, after V lost 4 bases and J lost 5 bases. Germline V gene lookup returns CDR1 SGHRS and CDR2 YFSETQ. The CDR3 is 15 residues long. Sequencing used immunoSEQ multiplex PCR; TCRdb keeps in-frame clones, though not all of them. Altogether fewer than 100,000 clones are present, about nine tenths being singletons, with the ten largest covering 0.25% to 0.35%. This receptor was identified in a human donor in good health. Sequenced input: T cells isolated from PBMCs. The genes are TRBV5-1 and TRBJ1-1; 8 bases fit TRBD1. CDR3 region: CASSTGQGLVTEAFF. In DNA form, the CDR3 reads TGCGCCAGCAGCACCGGACAGGGATTGGTAACTGAAGCTTTCTTT.